This record looks at one T cell receptor beta chain sequence and its context. The entry originates in a study of brain T cells in children with intractable seizures. CDR3 length: 15 amino acids. Germline loops: CDR1 SEHNR, CDR2 FQNEAQ (reference sequence). V was pared by 6 bases and J by 0 bases, with 13 bases between. Sequencing used immunoSEQ multiplex PCR; TCRdb keeps in-frame clones, though not all of them. Of tens of thousands of clones in the sample, 91% were seen once. The chain carries TRBV7-9 and TRBJ2-3, with a possible D match to TRBD1 (5 bases). The sequenced sample was peripheral blood, obtained at surgery. The sequence was collected from a girl aged 2 to 9 with Rasmussen encephalitis and intractable seizures. CDR3 in DNA: TGTGCCAGCAGTCCTAGGGGCGGAAGCACAGATACGCAGTATTTT. Protein: CASSPRGGSTDTQYF.